The source of this T cell receptor (beta chain) is a study of T cell responses to AZD1222 COVID-19 vaccine. General study results and limits: Spike-spanning, vaccine-associated CD4 TCRs were dominant at 160-218 and 743-854. It was only after the peak T cell response that any repertoires were sampled. The reported proportion of spike-specific TCRs targeting unmutated variant regions was nearly half.

Notes on this clone: Antigen specificity is unknown.

Produced via immunoSEQ multiplex PCR; TCRdb's table is partial and in-frame only. This sample carries around 100,000 clones, 88% of them seen once, and the ten largest clones take 1.8%. The CDR3 loop spans 13 amino acids. Germline lookup yields CDR1 KGHSH and CDR2 LQKENI. Trimming left V 1 base short and J 2 bases short, with 5 bases between. The sequence was obtained from an adult in good health. V usage is TRBV18 and J usage is TRBJ2-5; no definite D call. Specimen: peripheral blood, collected on day 0 of AZD1222 vaccination. CDR3 in amino acids: CASSPQGQETQYF. CDR3 nucleotides: TGTGCCAGCTCACCACAGGGTCAAGAGACCCAGTACTTC.